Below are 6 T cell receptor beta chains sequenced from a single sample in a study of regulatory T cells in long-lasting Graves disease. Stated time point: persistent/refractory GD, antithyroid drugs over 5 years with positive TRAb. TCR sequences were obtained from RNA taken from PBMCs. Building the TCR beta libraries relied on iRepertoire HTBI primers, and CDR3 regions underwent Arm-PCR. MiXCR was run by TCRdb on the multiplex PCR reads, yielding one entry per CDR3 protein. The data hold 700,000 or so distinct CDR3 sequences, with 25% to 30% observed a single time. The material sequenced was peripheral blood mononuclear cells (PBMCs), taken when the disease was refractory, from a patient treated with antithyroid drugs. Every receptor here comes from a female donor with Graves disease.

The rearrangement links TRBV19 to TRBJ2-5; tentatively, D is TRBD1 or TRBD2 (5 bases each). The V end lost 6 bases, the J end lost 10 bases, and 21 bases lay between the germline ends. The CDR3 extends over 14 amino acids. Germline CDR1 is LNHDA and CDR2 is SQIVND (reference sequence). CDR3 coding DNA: TGTGCCAGTAGCAGCCTCGGGACGGCGAGTATCCAGTACTTC. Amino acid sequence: CASSSLGTASIQYF.

The DNA for the CDR3 is TGCGCCAGCACCCCGACAGGGTTTGACTATGGCTACACCTTC. It yields the protein CASTPTGFDYGYTF. The V call is TRBV10-2, the J call TRBJ1-2; TRBD1 agrees at 7 bases. CDR1 and CDR2 from the germline V gene are WSHSY and SAAADI. The CDR3 length is 14 residues. V lost 7 bases and J lost 3; bases outside the gene matches: 8.

The CDR3 reads CASSMGLNTEAFF. The CDR3 region has the DNA TGTGCCAGTAGTATGGGGCTGAACACTGAAGCTTTCTTT. The chain joins TRBV19 to TRBJ1-1, with D maybe TRBD1 (5 bases). The ends were cut back, 3 bases at V and 0 bases at J, with 5 bases in the middle. The CDR3 is 13 amino acids. CDR1 and CDR2 from the germline V gene are LNHDA and SQIVND (reference sequence).

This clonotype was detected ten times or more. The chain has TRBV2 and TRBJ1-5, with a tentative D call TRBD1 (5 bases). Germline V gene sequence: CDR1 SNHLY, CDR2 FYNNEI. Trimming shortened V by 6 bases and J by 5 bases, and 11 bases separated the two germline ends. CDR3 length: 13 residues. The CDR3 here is CASRSEGYQPQHF. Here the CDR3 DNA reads TGTGCCAGCAGGTCAGAGGGGTATCAGCCCCAGCATTTT.

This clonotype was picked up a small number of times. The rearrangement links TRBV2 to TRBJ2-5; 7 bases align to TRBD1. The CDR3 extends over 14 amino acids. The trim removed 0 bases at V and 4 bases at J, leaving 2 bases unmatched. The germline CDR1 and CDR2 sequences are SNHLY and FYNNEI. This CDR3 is CASSEARQGETQYF. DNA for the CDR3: TGTGCCAGCAGTGAAGCGAGACAGGGAGAGACCCAGTACTTC.

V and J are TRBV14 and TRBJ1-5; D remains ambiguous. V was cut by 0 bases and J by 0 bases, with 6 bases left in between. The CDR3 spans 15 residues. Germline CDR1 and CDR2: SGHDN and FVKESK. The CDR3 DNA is TGTGCCAGCAGCCAAGAGACCCATAGCAATCAGCCCCAGCATTTT. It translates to CASSQETHSNQPQHF.